The 29 T cell receptor beta chains listed next were all sequenced from one sample in a study of T-cell memory formation after mild COVID-19. MiXCR was run by TCRdb on the 5' RACE reads, yielding one entry per CDR3 protein. Of about 470,000 distinct CDR3 sequences in the sample, roughly 18% were seen once. Input material: PBMCs or a T cell subset sorted from them (not recorded which). Receptors originate from an adult woman who had mild COVID-19 (a few samples of this study predate the infection). Cell type and time point are not known.

This clonotype appeared a few times. The chain is built from TRBV5-1 and TRBJ1-2; 8 bases map to TRBD1. CDR1 SGHRS and CDR2 YFSETQ come from the germline V gene. Trimming took 0 bases from V and 3 from J; bases not matched to a gene: 7. This CDR3 region has 16 residues. CDR3 coding DNA: TGCGCCAGCAGCTTGGATTCCAGGGGGCTGTACTATGGCTACACCTTC. Translated: CASSLDSRGLYYGYTF.

The V gene is TRBV27, the J gene TRBJ1-5; TRBD1 is a possible D gene (5 bases). The length of the CDR3 is 15 residues. V was shortened by 4 bases and J by 7 bases, with 17 bases between the two germline ends. Germline V CDR1 and CDR2: MNHEY, SMNVEV (reference sequence). CDR3: CASSWDQSGIQPQHF. CDR3 DNA: TGTGCCAGCAGTTGGGATCAGTCAGGGATCCAGCCCCAGCATTTT.

This clonotype appeared a few times. This rearrangement joins TRBV7-6 to TRBJ2-5, with TRBD2 matching 10 bases. The CDR3 loop spans 18 amino acids. J was trimmed by 1 base and V by 4 bases; bases with no gene match: 12. Germline V gene lookup returns CDR1 SGHVS and CDR2 FNYEAQ. For the CDR3, the DNA is TGTGCCAGCAGCTCTGCCTTTTTAGCTAGCGGGAGCCAAGAGACCCAGTACTTC. Protein sequence: CASSSAFLASGSQETQYF.

This rearrangement joins TRBV7-9 to TRBJ1-2; D unresolved. The CDR3 runs to 14 residues. Between the trimmed V and J ends, which lost 1 base and 4 bases, there was a span of 10 bases. Germline V CDR1 and CDR2: SEHNR, FQNEAQ (reference sequence). CDR3 sequence: CASSLDAGFYGYTF. The CDR3 nucleotides read TGTGCCAGCAGCTTAGACGCCGGATTCTATGGCTACACCTTC. The full variable domain, in which reference TRBV7-9 and TRBJ1-2 provide the parts outside the CDR3, is DTGVSQNPRHKITKRGQNVTFRCDPISEHNRLYWYRQTLGQGPEFLTYFQNEAQLEKSRLLSDRFSAERPKGSFSTLEIQRTEQGDSAMYLCASSLDAGFYGYTFGSGTRLTVV.

This clonotype was detected ten times or more. The chain has TRBV5-1 and TRBJ2-1; tentatively, D is TRBD1 (6 bases). CDR3 size: 15 residues. CDR1 and CDR2 (germline): SGHRS, YFSETQ. V was cut by 0 bases and J by 4 bases, with 11 bases left in between. DNA for the CDR3: TGCGCCAGCAGCTTGGTAGGGGGAGAGTACAATGAGCAGTTCTTC. As protein: CASSLVGGEYNEQFF.

The count of this clonotype is one. This rearrangement joins TRBV6-5 to TRBJ2-1; D is uncertain. The CDR3 totals 16 residues. V was shortened by 6 bases and J by 4 bases, with 19 bases between the two germline ends. The germline V gene has CDR1 MNHEY and CDR2 SVGAGI. The CDR3 DNA reads TGTGCCAGCAGCCATAAAGGGATATTGGGGTACAATGAGCAGTTCTTC. Protein sequence: CASSHKGILGYNEQFF.

The DNA of the CDR3 is TGTGCCTGGAACAGGAGGGGCAGGAATCAGCCCCAGCATTTT. This sequence encodes CAWNRRGRNQPQHF. The chain is built from TRBV30 and TRBJ1-5; weak D call: TRBD1 (5 bases). CDR3 length: 14 residues. Trimming removed 4 bases at V and 4 bases at J, with 14 bases between. Germline-derived CDR1 and CDR2 are GTSNPN and SVGIG (reference sequence). Complete variable domain (other parts from reference TRBV30 and TRBJ1-5): SQTIHQWPATLVQPVGSPLSLECTVEGTSNPNLYWYRQAAGRGLQLLFYSVGIGQISSEVPQNLSASRPQDRQFILSSKKLLLSDSGFYLCAWNRRGRNQPQHFGDGTRLSIL.

This clonotype was observed at least ten times. The chain recombines TRBV14 with TRBJ2-7, with a weak D call TRBD1 (6 bases). The CDR3 totals 15 residues. V lost 1 base, J lost 2 bases, and 12 bases lay in between. Germline V gene sequence: CDR1 SGHDN, CDR2 FVKESK. As DNA, the CDR3 is TGTGCCAGCAGCCAAGGACAGACAGGACCCTACGAGCAGTACTTC. Its translation is CASSQGQTGPYEQYF.

V is TRBV11-3 and J is TRBJ2-3; no firm D call. V dropped 0 bases and J dropped 4 bases, with 8 bases sitting between them. The CDR3 contains 14 residues. The germline V gene has CDR1 SGHNT and CDR2 YENEEA. The CDR3 loop is CASSLDLVADTQYF. Here the CDR3 DNA reads TGTGCCAGCAGCTTAGATCTAGTCGCAGATACGCAGTATTTT. Looking up the rest from reference TRBV11-3 and TRBJ2-3 gives the full variable domain: EAGVVQSPRYKIIEKKQPVAFWCNPISGHNTLYWYLQNLGQGPELLIRYENEEAVDDSQLPKDRFSAERLKGVDSTLKIQPAELGDSAVYLCASSLDLVADTQYFGPGTRLTVL.

The rearrangement uses TRBV9 and TRBJ1-1; TRBD1 aligns across 7 bases. The V gene end was trimmed by 3 bases and the J gene end by 0 bases; junction bases not matched to a gene: 2. The CDR3 runs to 14 residues. CDR1 and CDR2 (germline): SGDLS, YYNGEE. This chain's CDR3 is CASSAGTVNTEAFF. The CDR3 nucleotides read TGTGCCAGCAGCGCCGGGACAGTGAACACTGAAGCTTTCTTT.

This clonotype turned up a few times. J is TRBJ2-5 and V is TRBV24-1; 7 nucleotides align to TRBD1. Germline trimming cut 7 bases from V and 0 bases from J; bases unmatched to any gene: 1. This CDR3 has 13 residues. Germline CDR1 and CDR2: KGHDR and SFDVKD. The chain's CDR3 is CATRTGNQETQYF. The CDR3 nucleotides read TGTGCCACCAGGACAGGGAACCAAGAGACCCAGTACTTC.

This clonotype was detected a few times. CDR3 DNA: TGTGCCAGTAACACATTCGGGGAAGTGGCAGATACGCAGTATTTT. Amino acid sequence: CASNTFGEVADTQYF. The chain joins TRBV2 to TRBJ2-3; TRBD2 might be the D (5 bases). In germline, CDR1 is SNHLY, CDR2 FYNNEI. With 9 bases removed from V and 4 bases from J, the gap between germline ends came to 20 bases. The CDR3 sequence is 15 residues long.

This clonotype was seen only a few times. The chain carries TRBV24-1 and TRBJ2-5, with 7 bases lining up with TRBD1. CDR3 size: 15 residues. Germline CDR1 and CDR2: KGHDR and SFDVKD. The ends lost 3 bases at V and 2 bases at J; junction bases unmatched: 5. The CDR3, as DNA: TGTGCCACCAGTGATCGACAGGGATTACAAGAGACCCAGTACTTC. Amino acids: CATSDRQGLQETQYF.

This chain links TRBV28 with TRBJ2-6; D gene uncertain. Germline CDR1 MDHEN, CDR2 SYDVKM. The CDR3 consists of 15 residues. V was cut by 7 bases and J by 2 bases, with 12 bases left in between. This CDR3 reads CASTPRVTGANVLTF. DNA of the CDR3: TGTGCCAGCACTCCTCGGGTGACTGGGGCCAACGTCCTGACTTTC.

The V and J genes are TRBV9 and TRBJ2-1, with 8 bases matching TRBD2. Per the germline V gene, CDR1 is SGDLS and CDR2 is YYNGEE. This CDR3 contains 16 residues. The trim removed 0 bases at V and 9 bases at J, leaving 11 bases unmatched. The chain's CDR3 is CASSVGSRRGVGEQFF. For the CDR3, the DNA is TGTGCCAGCAGCGTAGGGTCGAGGCGGGGGGTCGGTGAGCAGTTCTTC.

The rearrangement links TRBV6-5 to TRBJ2-7, with 9 bases matching TRBD2. The V gene's germline CDR1 is MNHEY and CDR2 SVGAGI. This CDR3 has 15 amino acids. V lost 8 bases, J lost 2 bases, and 10 bases stayed unmatched. CDR3 protein: CASRKLREGPYEQYF. As DNA, the CDR3 is TGTGCCAGCCGGAAACTGCGGGAGGGCCCCTACGAGCAGTACTTC.

The rearrangement links TRBV6-2 or TRBV6-3 to TRBJ2-2, with a possible D match to TRBD2 (7 bases). The germline V gene encodes CDR1 MNHEY and CDR2 SVGEGT. CDR3 length: 19 residues. The ends were cut back, 6 bases at V and 1 base at J, with 24 bases in the middle. The chain's CDR3 is CASSILSDRSGKNTGELFF. DNA of the CDR3: TGTGCCAGCAGCATCCTTTCCGACAGGAGCGGGAAGAACACCGGGGAGCTGTTTTTT.

The rearrangement joins TRBV3-1 to TRBJ1-4; 8 bases align to TRBD1. J was trimmed by 6 bases and V by 2 bases; bases with no gene match: 5. The CDR3 runs 15 residues. Germline V gives CDR1 LGHDT, CDR2 YNNKEL (reference sequence). CDR3 coding DNA: TGTGCCAGCAGCCAACGTAGACAGGGGCATGAAAAACTGTTTTTT. This codes for CASSQRRQGHEKLFF.

This clonotype has more than one count but fewer than ten. This chain connects TRBV29-1 to TRBJ2-7; D may be TRBD2 (5 bases). CDR1 and CDR2 (germline): SQVTM, ANQGSEA. V gave up 5 bases and J gave up 3 bases, with 17 bases separating them. The length of the CDR3 is 14 residues. The CDR3 here is CSVLDPYGSYEQYF. DNA of the CDR3: TGCAGCGTTCTGGACCCCTATGGGAGCTACGAGCAGTACTTC.

This clonotype was counted between two and nine times. This sequence joins TRBV28 and TRBJ1-1; no reliable D call. CDR3 length: 15 amino acids. Per germline, CDR1 MDHEN and CDR2 SYDVKM. Trimming took 6 bases from V and 4 from J, leaving 18 bases between them. CDR3 amino acids: CASRRGGPLGTEAFF. In nucleotides, the CDR3 is TGTGCCAGCAGGCGGGGAGGTCCTTTGGGCACTGAAGCTTTCTTT.

On this clonotype itself: A much larger clone lies a single base off, so this may be a read error. This sequence joins TRBV12-3 or TRBV12-4 and TRBJ2-7; D gene unclear. Trimming removed 2 bases at V and 2 bases at J, with 4 bases between. CDR3 size: 12 residues. CDR3 region: CASSLSAYEQYF. The CDR3 DNA reads TGTGCCAGCAGTTTAAGCGCCTACGAGCAGTACTTC.

This clonotype came up a few times. The chain couples TRBV30 to TRBJ2-7; D gene ambiguous. Trimming left V 0 bases short and J 6 bases short, with 6 bases between. The CDR3 is 11 amino acids. Germline-derived CDR1 and CDR2 are GTSNPN and SVGIG (reference sequence). The CDR3 DNA is TGTGCCTGGAGTGTACTGGTCGAGCAGTACTTC. Translating it yields CAWSVLVEQYF.

The chain couples TRBV10-3 to TRBJ1-1, with D perhaps matching TRBD1 (5 bases). Germline V gene data show CDR1 as ENHRY and CDR2 as SYGVKD. This CDR3 comprises 14 residues. V was cut by 10 bases and J by 1 base, with 16 bases left in between. The CDR3 sequence: CATQGVGGNTEAFF. CDR3 DNA sequence: TGTGCCACCCAAGGGGTTGGGGGGAACACTGAAGCTTTCTTT.

The chain uses TRBV12-3 or TRBV12-4 and TRBJ2-3; D might be TRBD2 (5 bases). The CDR3 totals 13 residues. Trimming pared 6 bases from V and 9 bases from J, leaving 16 bases between. CDR3 amino acids: CASSSSARRTQYF. As DNA, the CDR3 is TGTGCCAGCAGCTCGTCCGCCCGGAGGACGCAGTATTTT.

The chain carries TRBV6-5 and TRBJ2-1; maybe TRBD1 (5 bases). Germline lookup yields CDR1 MNHEY and CDR2 SVGAGI. V was pared by 0 bases and J by 8 bases, with 20 bases between. CDR3 length equals 17 residues. This chain's CDR3 is CASSYSIAQGMRYEQFF. CDR3 in DNA: TGTGCCAGCAGTTACTCGATCGCCCAGGGTATGAGGTATGAGCAGTTCTTC.

This chain links TRBV30 with TRBJ1-2; D ambiguous. The germline V gene encodes CDR1 GTSNPN and CDR2 SVGIG (reference sequence). With 3 bases removed from V and 14 bases from J, the gap between germline ends came to 16 bases. This CDR3 has 11 amino acids. The DNA for the CDR3 is TGTGCCTGGAGGGACCGCTTTGGCTGGACCTTC. This codes for CAWRDRFGWTF. Variable domain in full (rest from reference TRBV30 and TRBJ1-2): SQTIHQWPATLVQPVGSPLSLECTVEGTSNPNLYWYRQAAGRGLQLLFYSVGIGQISSEVPQNLSASRPQDRQFILSSKKLLLSDSGFYLCAWRDRFGWTFGSGTRLTVV.

This clonotype was counted only a few times. The chain employs TRBV28 and TRBJ2-1, with 10 bases identical to TRBD2. The CDR3 has 15 amino acids. Germline assignment: CDR1 MDHEN and CDR2 SYDVKM. V shed 5 bases and J 4 bases; nucleotides not matched to a gene: 5. The CDR3 here is CASSPTSGDYNEQFF. The CDR3 DNA sequence: TGTGCCAGCAGTCCCACTAGCGGGGATTACAATGAGCAGTTCTTC.

This clonotype was counted a few times. J is TRBJ2-7 and V is TRBV7-2; D not resolved. This CDR3 region has 13 residues. From germline, CDR1 is SGHTA and CDR2 FQGNSA. V lost 0 bases to trimming and J lost 11 bases, with 14 bases between them. In nucleotides, the CDR3 is TGTGCCAGCAGCTTAGCGCTCGGGCGACGAGAGTACTTC. Protein sequence: CASSLALGRREYF.

About this clonotype: An end of the junction differs from the germline gene, which may be a read error. This chain uses TRBV25-1 with TRBJ2-1; D gene unclear. The CDR3 is 10 residues long. Germline CDR1 reads MGHDK; CDR2 reads SYGVNS. This CDR3 is CASSDLGEIF. In DNA form, the CDR3 reads TGTGCCAGCAGTGATTTGGGTGAAATCTTC.